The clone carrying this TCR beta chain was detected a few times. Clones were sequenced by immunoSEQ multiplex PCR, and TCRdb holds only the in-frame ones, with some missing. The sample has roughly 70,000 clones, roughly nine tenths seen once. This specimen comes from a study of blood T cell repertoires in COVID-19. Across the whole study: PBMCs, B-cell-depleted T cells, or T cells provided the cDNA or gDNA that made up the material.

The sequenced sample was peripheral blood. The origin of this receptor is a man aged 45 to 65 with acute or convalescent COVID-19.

CDR3 nucleotides: TGTGCCAGCAGTTCAGGACAGGGGGAAGTTTCACCCCTCCACTTT. Its translation is CASSSGQGEVSPLHF. This rearrangement joins TRBV11-3 to TRBJ1-6, with 10 bases aligning to TRBD1. V lost 6 bases to trimming and J lost 9 bases; unmatched junction nucleotides: 8. The CDR3 consists of 15 residues. Germline V gene data show CDR1 as SGHNT and CDR2 as YENEEA.